This T cell receptor beta chain came from a study of regulatory dendritic cells for organ transplantation (TCRdb year 2017). In the study overall: Sorted naive and memory CD4+ and CD8+ T cells had their TCRbeta repertoires sequenced both before and after allostimulation with either regulatory or mature dendritic cells.

FACS was used to sort naive T cells as CD45RA+ cells and memory T cells as CD45RO+ CD4+ or CD8+ cells. T cells for TCR sequencing came from two healthy control subjects. Unstimulated sorted T cell subsets served as baseline controls for the mixed lymphocyte reactions. The Qiagen DNeasy Blood & Tissue Kit was used for extraction of genomic DNA. V is pruned by 4 bases and J by 2 bases, leaving 3 bases of the junction without a gene match. CDR1 and CDR2 (LNHDA, SQIVND) derive from the germline V gene (reference sequence). From its cysteine to its phenylalanine, the CDR3 spans 14 amino acids. Only the CDR3 portion is preserved as DNA: 42 bases, with reading frame beginning at the first base. In regard to this clone: It lacks a known antigen. Base qualities are missing; no much larger clone stands one base away.

The research as a whole found: Repertoires were highly diverse in naive CD4+ and CD8+ T cells, less diverse in memory cells, and most oligoclonal in memory CD8+ cells. Expansion of memory CD8+ clones was induced by allostimulation in both subjects, but more limited expansion appeared to be induced by regulatory dendritic cells than by mature dendritic cells. Of the resting subsets, the one holding the most alloreactive TCR clonotypes was memory CD8+ T cells. The authors pointed out considerable heterogeneity between individuals in the alloreactive memory CD8+ T cell pool, and only a couple of subjects were sequenced.

A multiplexed two-step PCR with Vbeta-specific forward primers and Jbeta-specific reverse primers was used to amplify the TCRbeta CDR3 regions. Through the immunoSEQ service, the TCRbeta libraries were run on an Illumina instrument for sequencing. The study's processing was this. IMGT annotation was used to assign V, D and J genes, and synthetic CDR3 analogues were used to correct counts for multiplex PCR bias. Repertoire clonality was computed in the immunoSEQ Analyzer as one minus normalized Shannon entropy. Clonal expansion was defined by Fisher's exact test with Benjamini-Hochberg false discovery rate control, using two-tailed P<0.01. In its TCRdb copy, this immuneACCESS table keeps in-frame sequences only and misses some clones. Where compared with another copy, unresolved V genes explain less than half of these, and the others have no known cause. The D gene and trimming were derived from the DNA, and the V and J assignments and clone size from that table. For this sample the table gives 30,000 or so clones, of which approximately 78% were detected only once. Of the sample, 0.1% is held by the ten largest clones.

The receptor chain draws on TRBV19 and TRBJ2-3; the central 7 bases match TRBD2. The sequence derives from a human donor in good health. Sequenced input: naive CD4+ T cells from blood. The cell subset or site label on this specimen signifies: CD45RA+ naive T cells. Read as DNA, the sequence is TGTGCCAGTAGTAGCGGGGGATACACAGATACGCAGTATTTT. The encoded protein is CASSSGGYTDTQYF.